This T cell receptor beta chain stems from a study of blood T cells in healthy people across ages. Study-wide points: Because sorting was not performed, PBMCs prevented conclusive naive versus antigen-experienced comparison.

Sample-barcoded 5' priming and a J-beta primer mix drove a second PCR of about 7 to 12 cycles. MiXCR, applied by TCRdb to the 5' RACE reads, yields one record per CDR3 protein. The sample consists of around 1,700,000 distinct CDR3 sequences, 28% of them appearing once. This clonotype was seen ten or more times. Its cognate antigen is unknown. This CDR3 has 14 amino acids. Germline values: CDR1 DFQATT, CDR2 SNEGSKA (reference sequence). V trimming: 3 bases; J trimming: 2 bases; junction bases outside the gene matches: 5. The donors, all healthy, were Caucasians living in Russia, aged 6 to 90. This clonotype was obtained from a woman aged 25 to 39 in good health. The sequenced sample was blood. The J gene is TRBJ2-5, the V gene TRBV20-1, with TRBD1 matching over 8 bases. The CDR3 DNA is TGCAGTGCTAGGGACAGGGTTTATCAAGAGACCCAGTACTTC. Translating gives CSARDRVYQETQYF.